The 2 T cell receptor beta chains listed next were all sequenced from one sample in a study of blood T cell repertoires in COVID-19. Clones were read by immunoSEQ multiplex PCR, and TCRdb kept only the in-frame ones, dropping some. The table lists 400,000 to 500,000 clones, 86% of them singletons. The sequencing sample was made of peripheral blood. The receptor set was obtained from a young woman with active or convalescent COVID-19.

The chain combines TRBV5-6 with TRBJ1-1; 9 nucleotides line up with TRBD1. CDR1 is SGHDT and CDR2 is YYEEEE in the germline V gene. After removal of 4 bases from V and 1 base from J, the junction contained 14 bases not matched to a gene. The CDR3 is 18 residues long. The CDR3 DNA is TGTGCCAGCAGCGGGGCCGTGGGACAGGGAGTATGGAACACTGAAGCTTTCTTT. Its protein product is CASSGAVGQGVWNTEAFF.

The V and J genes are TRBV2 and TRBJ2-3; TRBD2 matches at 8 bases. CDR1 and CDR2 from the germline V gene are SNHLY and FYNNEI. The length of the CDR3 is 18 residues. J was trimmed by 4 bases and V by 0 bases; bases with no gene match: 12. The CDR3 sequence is CASSEAGKGGRMADTQYF. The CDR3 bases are TGTGCCAGCAGTGAAGCGGGGAAGGGCGGGAGGATGGCAGATACGCAGTATTTT.